This T cell receptor (beta chain) was obtained from a study of T cell responses to AZD1222 COVID-19 vaccine. About the research overall: Whether given at about 4 or about 12 weeks, second doses were pooled.

From germline, CDR1 is SGHRS and CDR2 YFSETQ. The CDR3 covers 14 residues. With 4 bases removed from V and 0 bases from J, the gap between germline ends came to 11 bases. Comment on this clone: The antigen is not known.

Broader study findings: With two AZD1222 doses given, Spike-specific TCR breadth and depth both rose. In a largely white British group with more females than males, clonal diversity was possibly underestimated.

Profiled with immunoSEQ multiplex PCR; TCRdb holds only in-frame clones, not every one. The sample has fewer than 200,000 clones, 85% to 95% seen once. V gene TRBV5-1 combines with J gene TRBJ2-7, with unresolved D. This sequence was found in an adult in good health. The sequenced sample was peripheral blood, obtained on day 0 of AZD1222 vaccination. CDR3 region: CASSPLGSSYEQYF. The CDR3 DNA follows: TGCGCCAGCAGCCCCTTGGGCAGCTCCTACGAGCAGTACTTC.